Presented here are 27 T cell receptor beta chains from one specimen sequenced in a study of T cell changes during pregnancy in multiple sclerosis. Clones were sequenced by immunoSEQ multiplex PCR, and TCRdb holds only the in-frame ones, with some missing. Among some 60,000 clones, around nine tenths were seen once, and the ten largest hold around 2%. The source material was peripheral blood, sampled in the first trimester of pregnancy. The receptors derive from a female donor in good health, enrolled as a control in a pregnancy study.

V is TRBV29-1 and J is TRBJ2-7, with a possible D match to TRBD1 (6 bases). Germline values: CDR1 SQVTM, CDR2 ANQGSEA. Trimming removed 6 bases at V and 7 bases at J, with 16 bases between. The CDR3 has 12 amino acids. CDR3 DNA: TGCAGCGTGATCACAGGGTTCGGGGAGCAGTACTTC. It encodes CSVITGFGEQYF.

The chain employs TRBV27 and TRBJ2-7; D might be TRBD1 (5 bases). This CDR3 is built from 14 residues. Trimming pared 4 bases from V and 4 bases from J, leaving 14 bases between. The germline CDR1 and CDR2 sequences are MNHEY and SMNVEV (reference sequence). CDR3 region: CASSYRQTPYEQYF. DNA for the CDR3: TGTGCCAGCAGTTATCGACAGACTCCGTACGAGCAGTACTTC.

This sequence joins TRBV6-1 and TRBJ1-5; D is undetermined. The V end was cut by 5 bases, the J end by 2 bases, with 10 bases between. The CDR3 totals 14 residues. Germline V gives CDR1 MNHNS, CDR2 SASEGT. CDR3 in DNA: TGTGCCAGCAGTACCGTTGCGCGCAATCAGCCCCAGCATTTT. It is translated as CASSTVARNQPQHF.

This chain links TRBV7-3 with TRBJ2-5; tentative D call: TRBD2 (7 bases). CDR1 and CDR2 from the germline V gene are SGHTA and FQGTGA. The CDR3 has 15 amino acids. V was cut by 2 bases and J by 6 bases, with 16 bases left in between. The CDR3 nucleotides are TGTGCCAGCAGCTTAGAGGGGGGGGGCAAAAAGACCCAGTACTTC. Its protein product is CASSLEGGGKKTQYF. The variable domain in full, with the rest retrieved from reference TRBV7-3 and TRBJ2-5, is GAGVSQTPSNKVTEKGKYVELRCDPISGHTALYWYRQSLGQGPEFLIYFQGTGAADDSGLPNDRFFAVRPEGSVSTLKIQRTERGDSAVYLCASSLEGGGKKTQYFGPGTRLLVL.

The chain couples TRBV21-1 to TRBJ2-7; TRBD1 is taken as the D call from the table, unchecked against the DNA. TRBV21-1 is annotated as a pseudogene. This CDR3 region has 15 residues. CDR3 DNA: TGTGCCAGCAGCAGTAGCCGGGACAGCTCCTACGAGCAGTACTTC. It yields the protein CASSSSRDSSYEQYF.

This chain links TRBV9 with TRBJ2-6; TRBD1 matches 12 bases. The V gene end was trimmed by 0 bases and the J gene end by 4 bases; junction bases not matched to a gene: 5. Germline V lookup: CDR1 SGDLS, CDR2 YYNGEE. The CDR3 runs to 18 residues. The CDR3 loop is CASSVGSGQGAGANVLTF. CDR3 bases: TGTGCCAGCAGCGTAGGGTCGGGACAGGGGGCCGGGGCCAACGTCCTGACTTTC.

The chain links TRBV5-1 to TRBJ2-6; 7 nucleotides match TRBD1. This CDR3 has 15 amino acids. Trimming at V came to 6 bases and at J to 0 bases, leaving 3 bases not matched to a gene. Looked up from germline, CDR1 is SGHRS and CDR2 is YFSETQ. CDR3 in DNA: TGCGCCAGCACCGGGACAGTCTCTGGGGCCAACGTCCTGACTTTC. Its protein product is CASTGTVSGANVLTF. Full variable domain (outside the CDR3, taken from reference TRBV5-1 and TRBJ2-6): KAGVTQTPRYLIKTRGQQVTLSCSPISGHRSVSWYQQTPGQGLQFLFEYFSETQRNKGNFPGRFSGRQFSNSRSEMNVSTLELGDSALYLCASTGTVSGANVLTFGAGSRLTVL.

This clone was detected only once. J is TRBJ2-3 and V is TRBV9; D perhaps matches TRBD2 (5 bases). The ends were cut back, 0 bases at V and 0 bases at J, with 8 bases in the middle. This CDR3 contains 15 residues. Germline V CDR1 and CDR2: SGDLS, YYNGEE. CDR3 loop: CASSVEPGSTDTQYF. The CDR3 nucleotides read TGTGCCAGCAGCGTAGAACCGGGGAGCACAGATACGCAGTATTTT.

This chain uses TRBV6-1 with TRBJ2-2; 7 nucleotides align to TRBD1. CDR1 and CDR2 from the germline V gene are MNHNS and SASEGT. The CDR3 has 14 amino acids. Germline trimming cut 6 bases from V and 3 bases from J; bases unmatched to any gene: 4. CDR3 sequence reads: CASRWDRDTGELFF. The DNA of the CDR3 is TGTGCCAGCAGGTGGGACAGAGACACCGGGGAGCTGTTTTTT.

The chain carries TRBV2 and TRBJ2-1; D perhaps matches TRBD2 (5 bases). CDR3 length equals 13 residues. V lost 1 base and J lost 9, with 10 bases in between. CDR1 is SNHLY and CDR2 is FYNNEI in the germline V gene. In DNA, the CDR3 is TGTGCCAGCAGTGAAGGGCTAGCAAGTGAGCAGTTCTTC. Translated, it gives CASSEGLASEQFF.

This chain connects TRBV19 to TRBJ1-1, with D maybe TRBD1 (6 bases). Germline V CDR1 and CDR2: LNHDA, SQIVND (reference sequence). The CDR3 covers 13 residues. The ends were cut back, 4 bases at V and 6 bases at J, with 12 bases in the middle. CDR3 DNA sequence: TGTGCCAGTAGTAAAGGGGGAGTACCTGAAGCTTTCTTT. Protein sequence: CASSKGGVPEAFF.

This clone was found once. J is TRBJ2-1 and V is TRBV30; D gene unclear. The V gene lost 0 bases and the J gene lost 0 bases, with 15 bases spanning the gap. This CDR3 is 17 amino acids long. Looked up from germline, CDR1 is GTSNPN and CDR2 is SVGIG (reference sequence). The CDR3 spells CAWSVPQGRSSYNEQFF. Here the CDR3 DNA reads TGTGCCTGGAGTGTCCCACAAGGTAGGAGCTCCTACAATGAGCAGTTCTTC.

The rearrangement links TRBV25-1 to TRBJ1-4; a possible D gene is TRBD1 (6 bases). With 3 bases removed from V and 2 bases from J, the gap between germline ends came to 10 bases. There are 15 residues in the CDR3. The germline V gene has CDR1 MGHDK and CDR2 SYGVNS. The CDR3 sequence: CASSDQTGTNEKLFF. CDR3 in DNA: TGTGCCAGCAGTGACCAAACAGGGACTAATGAAAAACTGTTTTTT. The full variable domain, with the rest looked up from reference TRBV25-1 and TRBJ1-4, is EADIYQTPRYLVIGTGKKITLECSQTMGHDKMYWYQQDPGMELHLIHYSYGVNSTEKGDLSSESTVSRIRTEHFPLTLESARPSHTSQYLCASSDQTGTNEKLFFGSGTQLSVL.

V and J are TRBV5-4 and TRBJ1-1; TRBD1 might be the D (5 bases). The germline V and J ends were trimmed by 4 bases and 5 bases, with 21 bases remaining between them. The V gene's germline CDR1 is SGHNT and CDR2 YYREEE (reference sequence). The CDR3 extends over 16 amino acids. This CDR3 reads CASSPVRTSGGTEAFF. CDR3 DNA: TGTGCCAGCAGCCCAGTAAGGACGTCTGGGGGGACTGAAGCTTTCTTT.

The CDR3 spells CASSRGDSGSDEQYF. The DNA for the CDR3 is TGTGCCAGCAGCCGCGGGGATAGCGGGTCCGACGAGCAGTACTTC. The V and J genes are TRBV7-2 and TRBJ2-7; 7 bases map to TRBD2. The junction had 12 bases not matched to a gene; V was cut back by 5 bases and J by 5 bases. Germline CDR1 SGHTA, CDR2 FQGNSA. This CDR3 has 15 amino acids.

Here the CDR3 DNA reads TGTGCCACCAGCAGGGGACAGGGAAATCAGCCCCAGCATTTT. Translation: CATSRGQGNQPQHF. This rearrangement joins TRBV15 to TRBJ1-5, with 9 positions matching TRBD1. Trimming removed 3 bases from V and 4 bases from J; junction bases left unmatched: 1. In germline, CDR1 is LNHNV, CDR2 YYDKDF (reference sequence). CDR3 length equals 14 residues. The variable domain in full, with the rest retrieved from reference TRBV15 and TRBJ1-5, is DAMVIQNPRYQVTQFGKPVTLSCSQTLNHNVMYWYQQKSSQAPKLLFHYYDKDFNNEADTPDNFQSRRPNTSFCFLDIRSPGLGDTAMYLCATSRGQGNQPQHFGDGTRLSIL.

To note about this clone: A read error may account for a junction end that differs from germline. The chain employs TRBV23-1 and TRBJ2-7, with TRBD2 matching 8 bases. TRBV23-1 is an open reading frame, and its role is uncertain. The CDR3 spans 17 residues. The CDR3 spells CASSQSTPGGPSDEQYF. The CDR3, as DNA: TGCGCCAGCAGTCAATCGACTCCGGGAGGGCCCTCCGACGAGCAGTACTTC.

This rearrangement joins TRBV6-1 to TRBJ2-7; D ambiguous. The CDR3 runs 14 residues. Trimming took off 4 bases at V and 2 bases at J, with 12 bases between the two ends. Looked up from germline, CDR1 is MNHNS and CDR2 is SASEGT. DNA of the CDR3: TGTGCCAGCAGTGGGCAGGCGACGACCTACGAGCAGTACTTC. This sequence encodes CASSGQATTYEQYF.

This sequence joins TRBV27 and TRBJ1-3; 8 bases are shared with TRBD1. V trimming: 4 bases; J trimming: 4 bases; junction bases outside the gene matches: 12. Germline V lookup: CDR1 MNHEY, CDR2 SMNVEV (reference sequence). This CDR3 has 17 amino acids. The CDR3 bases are TGTGCCAGCAGTTCTTTAAGGACAGGGATCGGCGGAAACACCATATATTTT. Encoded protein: CASSSLRTGIGGNTIYF.

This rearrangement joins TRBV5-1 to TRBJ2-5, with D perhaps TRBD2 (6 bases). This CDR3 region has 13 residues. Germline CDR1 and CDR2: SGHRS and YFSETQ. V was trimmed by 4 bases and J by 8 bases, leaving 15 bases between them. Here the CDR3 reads CASSETSYETQYF. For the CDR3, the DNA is TGCGCCAGCAGCGAGACTAGTTATGAAACCCAGTACTTC.

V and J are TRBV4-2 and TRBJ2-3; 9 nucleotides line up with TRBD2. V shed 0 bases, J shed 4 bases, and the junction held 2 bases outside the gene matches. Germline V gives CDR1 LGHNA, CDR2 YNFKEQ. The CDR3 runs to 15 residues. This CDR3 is CASSQERGGPDTQYF. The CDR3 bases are TGTGCCAGCAGCCAAGAGCGGGGGGGCCCAGATACGCAGTATTTT.

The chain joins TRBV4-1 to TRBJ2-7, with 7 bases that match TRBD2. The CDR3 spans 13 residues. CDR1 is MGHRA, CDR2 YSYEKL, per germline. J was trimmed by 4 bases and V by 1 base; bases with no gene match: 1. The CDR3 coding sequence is TGCGCCAGCAGCCAAGGGGGGGGGTACGAGCAGTACTTC. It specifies CASSQGGGYEQYF.

CDR3 DNA: TGTGCCAGCAGCTTCGGAGAGAACACTGAAGCTTTCTTT. It is translated as CASSFGENTEAFF. This chain links TRBV5-5 with TRBJ1-1; no clear D gene. The CDR3 length is 13 residues. Trimming removed 2 bases at V and 1 base at J, with 6 bases between. Germline assignment: CDR1 SGHKS and CDR2 YYEKEE (reference sequence).

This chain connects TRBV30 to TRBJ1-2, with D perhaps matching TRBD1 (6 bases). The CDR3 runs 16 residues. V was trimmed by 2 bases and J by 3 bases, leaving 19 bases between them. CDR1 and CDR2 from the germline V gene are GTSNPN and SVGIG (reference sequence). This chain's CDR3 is CAWSRTRDTWDYGYTF. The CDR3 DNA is TGTGCCTGGAGTCGAACACGGGACACCTGGGACTATGGCTACACCTTC.

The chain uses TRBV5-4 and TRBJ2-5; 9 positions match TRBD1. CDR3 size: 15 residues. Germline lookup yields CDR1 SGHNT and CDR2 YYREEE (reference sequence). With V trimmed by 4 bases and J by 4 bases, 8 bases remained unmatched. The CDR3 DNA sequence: TGTGCCAGCAGCAGGGAACAGGGGGCCTTAGAGACCCAGTACTTC. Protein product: CASSREQGALETQYF.

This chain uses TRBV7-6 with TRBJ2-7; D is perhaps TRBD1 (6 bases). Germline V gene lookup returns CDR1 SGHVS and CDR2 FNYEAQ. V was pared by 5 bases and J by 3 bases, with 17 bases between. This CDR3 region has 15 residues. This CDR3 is CASSPLTGPLYEQYF. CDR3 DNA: TGTGCCAGCAGCCCCCTTACAGGGCCCCTCTACGAGCAGTACTTC.

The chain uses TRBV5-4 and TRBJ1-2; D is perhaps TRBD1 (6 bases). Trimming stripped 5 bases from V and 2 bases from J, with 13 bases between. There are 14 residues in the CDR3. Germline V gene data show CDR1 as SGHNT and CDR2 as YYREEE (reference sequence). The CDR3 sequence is CASRPDRQNYGYTF. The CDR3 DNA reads TGTGCCAGCAGGCCGGACAGACAAAACTATGGCTACACCTTC.